One sample yielded the 12 T cell receptor beta chains listed below, sequenced in a study of blood T cells in healthy people across ages. A second PCR, run for about 6 to 12 cycles, used a sample-barcoded 5' primer plus a J-beta primer mix. TCRdb reanalysed the 5' RACE reads using MiXCR and keeps one entry per CDR3 protein. The table shows roughly 1 million distinct CDR3 sequences, with under 30% occurring only once. This same sample was also part of a study on T cells of mothers and their children.

The sequencing input was blood. Receptors originate from a girl aged 2-15 years in good health.

The chain has TRBV12-3 or TRBV12-4 and TRBJ1-2, with D hard to call. Trimming removed 6 bases at V and 13 bases at J, with 18 bases between. This CDR3 contains 12 residues. CDR3 region: CASSPSRWRVTF. The CDR3 DNA reads as TGTGCCAGCAGCCCTAGTAGGTGGCGGGTCACCTTC.

The CDR3 sequence is CSVEDLGHEQYF. The CDR3 region has the DNA TGCAGCGTTGAAGATCTGGGCCACGAGCAGTACTTC. V and J are TRBV29-1 and TRBJ2-7; D remains ambiguous. The CDR3 loop spans 12 amino acids. V gave up 0 bases and J gave up 5 bases, with 8 bases separating them. Germline CDR1 reads SQVTM; CDR2 reads ANQGSEA.

V usage is TRBV27 and J usage is TRBJ2-6; 8 bases are a match to TRBD2. The V and J ends lost 2 bases and 3 bases, in that order; junction bases with no gene match: 6. The CDR3 is 17 residues long. Per germline, CDR1 MNHEY and CDR2 SMNVEV (reference sequence). Written as DNA, the CDR3 is TGTGCCAGCAGTTTAGCGGGGGGCGAAAGTGGGGCCAACGTCCTGACTTTC. This codes for CASSLAGGESGANVLTF. The whole variable domain, filled in from reference TRBV27 and TRBJ2-6, reads EAQVTQNPRYLITVTGKKLTVTCSQNMNHEYMSWYRQDPGLGLRQIYYSMNVEVTDKGDVPEGYKVSRKEKRNFPLILESPSPNQTSLYFCASSLAGGESGANVLTFGAGSRLTVL.

The chain links TRBV18 to TRBJ2-7; D possibly corresponds to TRBD1 (6 bases). Trimming removed 3 bases from V and 1 base from J, with 16 bases in between. This CDR3 has 16 residues. The germline V gene has CDR1 KGHSH and CDR2 LQKENI. In DNA form, the CDR3 reads TGTGCCAGCTCACCCGCGGACAGATTCCCATCCTACGAGCAGTACTTC. Protein: CASSPADRFPSYEQYF.

CDR3 sequence (DNA): TGTGCCAGCAGCTTATTCGGTCGTGGGACTAGCGGGAGTTACGAGCAGTACTTC. Protein: CASSLFGRGTSGSYEQYF. V is TRBV7-6 and J is TRBJ2-7; 14 bases map to TRBD2. Germline CDR1 and CDR2: SGHVS and FNYEAQ. There are 18 residues in the CDR3. The ends lost 2 bases at V and 4 bases at J; junction bases unmatched: 10.

In this sample, this clonotype turned up a few times. The chain employs TRBV2 and TRBJ2-5; weak D call: TRBD2 (6 bases). The J call could be wrong; TRBJ2-1 is a better fit for the DNA end. The CDR3 extends over 14 amino acids. CDR1 and CDR2 (germline): SNHLY, FYNNEI. The CDR3 sequence: CASSDNPAGNEQFF. The CDR3 bases are TGTGCCAGCAGTGATAACCCAGCGGGCAATGAGCAGTTCTTC.

This clonotype was seen a single time. V is TRBV20-1 and J is TRBJ2-5; maybe TRBD2 (5 bases). The J call may be wrong; the DNA end is better matched by TRBJ2-1. Germline V lookup: CDR1 DFQATT, CDR2 SNEGSKA (reference sequence). The CDR3 runs to 13 residues. CDR3 region: CSARVLGGHEQFF. In DNA form, the CDR3 reads TGCAGTGCTAGGGTTCTAGGAGGTCATGAGCAGTTCTTC.

V is TRBV12-3 or TRBV12-4 and J is TRBJ2-1; weak D call: TRBD2 (5 bases). The CDR3 is 11 amino acids. V was cut by 8 bases and J by 6 bases, with 8 bases left in between. CDR3 in DNA: TGTGCCAGCGAGGGTAGCAATGAGCAGTTCTTC. Amino acid sequence: CASEGSNEQFF.

This chain's CDR3 is CASSYSEQPQHF. DNA for the CDR3: TGTGCCAGCAGTTACTCAGAACAGCCCCAGCATTTT. This rearrangement joins TRBV6-6 to TRBJ1-5; D uncertain. The CDR3 has 12 residues. V lost 0 bases to trimming and J lost 7 bases, with 4 bases between them. Germline CDR1 is MNHNY and CDR2 is SVGAGI (reference sequence).

The gene calls are TRBV20-1 and TRBJ1-1; TRBD1 is a possible D gene (6 bases). The V end was cut by 5 bases, the J end by 3 bases, with 16 bases between. The germline V gene encodes CDR1 DFQATT and CDR2 SNEGSKA (reference sequence). The CDR3 spans 14 residues. CDR3 DNA sequence: TGCAGTGCTGCGACAGGAGGTCCCGACACTGAAGCTTTCTTT. It is translated as CSAATGGPDTEAFF.

The gene calls are TRBV10-3 and TRBJ2-1; D is perhaps TRBD2 (7 bases). The J call may be in error: the DNA end matches TRBJ2-5 better. The germline V gene encodes CDR1 ENHRY and CDR2 SYGVKD. There are 14 residues in the CDR3. The CDR3 DNA reads TGTGCCATCGGAGGGGGAGGGCTGGGGGAGACCCAGTACTTC. This translates into CAIGGGGLGETQYF.

This clonotype was detected only a few times. CDR3 coding DNA: TGCAGCGTCGACTATACAGGAGGAGAGACCCAGTACTTC. Residues: CSVDYTGGETQYF. The chain is built from TRBV29-1 and TRBJ2-5; D possibly matches TRBD1 or TRBD2 (5 bases each). The CDR3 contains 13 residues. The V gene lost 6 bases and the J gene lost 4 bases, with 15 bases spanning the gap. Germline CDR1 reads SQVTM; CDR2 reads ANQGSEA.